Shown below are 3 T cell receptor beta chains from a single sample sequenced in a study of response to subunit inactivated influenza vaccine. TCRdb re-derived calls from the RT-PCR reads in MiXCR, one entry per CDR3 protein. This sample has approximately 570,000 distinct CDR3 sequences; less than 10% occur once, and the top ten carry roughly 13%. The sequencing here drew on PBMCs from blood, taken less than 30 months after vaccination. These receptors all stem from a man aged 45-69 years who received an inactivated influenza vaccine.

The gene calls are TRBV7-2 and TRBJ2-1; 7 bases fit TRBD2. Germline V gene sequence: CDR1 SGHTA, CDR2 FQGNSA. Trimming cost V 0 bases and J 6 bases; bases outside gene matches: 5. The CDR3 runs to 15 residues. The CDR3 nucleotides are TGTGCCAGCAGCTTAGCCGGGGGGTATCGCAATGAGCAGTTCTTC. Its protein is CASSLAGGYRNEQFF.

This clonotype was recorded a few times. V gene TRBV20-1 combines with J gene TRBJ2-3; 9 positions agree with TRBD2. Looked up from germline, CDR1 is DFQATT and CDR2 is SNEGSKA (reference sequence). After removal of 5 bases from V and 1 base from J, the junction contained 13 bases not matched to a gene. The CDR3 sequence is 17 residues long. The CDR3 is CSAPPELVAGGTDTQYF. As DNA, the CDR3 is TGCAGTGCTCCCCCCGAGTTGGTAGCGGGAGGCACAGATACGCAGTATTTT.

This clonotype has just one count. This chain links TRBV5-1 with TRBJ2-7; D is ambiguous. Germline loops: CDR1 SGHRS, CDR2 YFSETQ. This CDR3 spans 14 amino acids. The V end lost 2 bases, the J end lost 2 bases, and 11 bases lay between the germline ends. DNA of the CDR3: TGCGCCAGCAGCTTAGGGCAGATAACCTACGAGCAGTACTTC. Encoded protein: CASSLGQITYEQYF.